What follows is one T cell receptor (beta chain) and its context. Its antigen remains unidentified. Sequencing used immunoSEQ multiplex PCR; TCRdb keeps in-frame clones, though not all of them. The sample includes about 72,000 clones, roughly nine tenths of them seen just once. The data derive from a study of siplizumab effects on memory and regulatory T cells. Study-level results: Among mappable alloreactive CD4+ clones, the Treg-derived fraction averaged nearly 70% with siplizumab versus less than 35% in controls. Naive T cells seemed more diverse than memory cells and seemed major alloresponse contributors. Just a small share of alloreactive clones was traced back to unstimulated subsets.

The length of the CDR3 is 16 residues. Looked up from germline, CDR1 is MNHNY and CDR2 is SVGAGI (reference sequence). V gave up 4 bases and J gave up 5 bases, with 18 bases separating them. The sample consisted of CD8+ T cells sorted from blood. The chain couples TRBV6-6 to TRBJ2-1; D may match TRBD1 or TRBD2 (6 bases each). The sequence derives from a human donor in good health. The CDR3 coding sequence is TGTGCCAGCAGTTCCCCGGGGGCTAGCGATGACAATGAGCAGTTCTTC. This encodes CASSSPGASDDNEQFF.